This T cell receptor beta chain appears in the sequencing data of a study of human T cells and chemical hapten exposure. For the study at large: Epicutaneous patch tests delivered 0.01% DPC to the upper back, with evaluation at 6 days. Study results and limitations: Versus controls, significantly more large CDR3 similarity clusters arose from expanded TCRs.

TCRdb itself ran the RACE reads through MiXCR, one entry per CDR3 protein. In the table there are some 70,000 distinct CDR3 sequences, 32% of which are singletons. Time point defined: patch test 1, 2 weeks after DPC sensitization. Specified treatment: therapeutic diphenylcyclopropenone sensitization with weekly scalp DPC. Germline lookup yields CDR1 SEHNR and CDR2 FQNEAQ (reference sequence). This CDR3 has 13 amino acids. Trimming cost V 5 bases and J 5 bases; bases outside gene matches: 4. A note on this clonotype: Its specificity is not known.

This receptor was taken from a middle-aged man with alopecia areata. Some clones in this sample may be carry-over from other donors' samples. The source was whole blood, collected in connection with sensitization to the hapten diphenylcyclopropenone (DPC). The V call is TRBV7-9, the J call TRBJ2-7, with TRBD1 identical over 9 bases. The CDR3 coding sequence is TGTGCCAGCAGCCCAGGGACAGGGCACGAGCAGTACTTC. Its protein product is CASSPGTGHEQYF.